The present T cell receptor (beta chain) was sequenced within a study of neurological immune-mediated disorders. The CDR3 length is 15 residues. The germline V gene has CDR1 SGHKS and CDR2 YYEKEE (reference sequence). The V segment lost 4 bases and the J segment 3 bases; nucleotides outside the gene matches: 6. TCRdb independently ran MiXCR on the 5' RACE reads; one entry per CDR3 protein. Of some 60,000 distinct CDR3 sequences in the sample, approximately 11% were seen once. This clonotype came up many times. The time point is: longitudinal time-point 1 (baseline). This clonotype was sampled from a male donor with HTLV-1-associated myelopathy (HAM/TSP). This chain joins TRBV5-5 and TRBJ2-7; 11 positions agree with TRBD1. Sequencing used PBMCs. The CDR3, as DNA: TGTGCCAGCAGCACCGGGACAGGGGGGTTCTACGAGCAGTACTTC. Translation: CASSTGTGGFYEQYF.